This passage covers 11 T cell receptor beta chains from one sample sequenced in a study of T-cell reconstitution after alpha-beta-depleted transplantation in children. Unique molecular identifiers were used in preparing the TCRbeta library. TCRdb called the PCR reads again in MiXCR, with one record for every CDR3 protein. The sample lists approximately 490,000 distinct CDR3 sequences; roughly a tenth were seen once. The source material was PBMCs, sampled before TCRalphabeta/CD19-depleted stem cell transplant. Source of these receptors: a child aged 2-15 years with inherited bone marrow failure, due to receive a stem cell transplant.

In this sample, this clonotype turned up many times. The J gene is TRBJ2-7, the V gene TRBV28; no clear D. This CDR3 has 12 residues. Trimming stripped 4 bases from V and 6 bases from J, with 10 bases between. Germline loops: CDR1 MDHEN, CDR2 SYDVKM. CDR3 bases: TGTGCCAGCAGTTCGGACCAACTCGAGCAGTACTTC. It specifies CASSSDQLEQYF.

In its sample, this clonotype was seen a few times. The chain links TRBV2 to TRBJ2-1, with 7 positions matching TRBD2. V gave up 9 bases and J gave up 8 bases; unmatched junction bases: 16. CDR1 and CDR2 from the germline V gene are SNHLY and FYNNEI. CDR3 length: 15 residues. CDR3 sequence (DNA): TGTGCCAGTACGGATAAGGGACTACCAAGGGATGAGCAGTTCTTC. Translating it yields CASTDKGLPRDEQFF. Together with reference TRBV2 and TRBJ2-1, the CDR3 gives the full variable domain: EPEVTQTPSHQVTQMGQEVILRCVPISNHLYFYWYRQILGQKVEFLVSFYNNEISEKSEIFDDQFSVERPDGSNFTLKIRSTKLEDSAMYFCASTDKGLPRDEQFFGPGTRLTVL.

The rearrangement uses TRBV20-1 and TRBJ2-7; TRBD2 agrees at 7 bases. The CDR3 consists of 14 residues. The V and J ends lost 3 bases and 0 bases, in that order; junction bases with no gene match: 5. CDR1 is DFQATT, CDR2 SNEGSKA, per germline (reference sequence). In DNA form, the CDR3 reads TGCAGTGCTAGTTTCACTAGCGCCTCCTACGAGCAGTACTTC. Translation: CSASFTSASYEQYF.

The V gene is TRBV20-1, the J gene TRBJ2-1; D may be TRBD1 or TRBD2 (5 bases each). This CDR3 has 14 residues. Between the trimmed V and J ends, which lost 3 bases and 7 bases, there was a span of 16 bases. Germline V lookup: CDR1 DFQATT, CDR2 SNEGSKA (reference sequence). The CDR3: CSASIPGEGNEQFF. The CDR3 coding sequence is TGCAGTGCTAGTATTCCTGGAGAGGGGAATGAGCAGTTCTTC.

This clonotype was picked up a small number of times. V usage is TRBV6-5 and J usage is TRBJ2-1; 10 positions agree with TRBD2. V gave up 0 bases and J gave up 4 bases; unmatched junction bases: 9. Germline CDR1 and CDR2: MNHEY and SVGAGI. The CDR3 contains 18 residues. In nucleotides, the CDR3 is TGTGCCAGCAGTTACTCAGGGCTAGCGGGAGTCCTTTACAATGAGCAGTTCTTC. As protein: CASSYSGLAGVLYNEQFF.

Remarks on this clonotype: A read error is possible here, since a much larger clone lies one base away. The missing conserved phenylalanine or tryptophan at the end of this CDR3 makes a read error likely. The chain combines TRBV24-1 with TRBJ2-7, with 8 bases matching TRBD1. The CDR3 is 15 amino acids. Germline assignment: CDR1 KGHDR and CDR2 SFDVKD. The V gene end was trimmed by 7 bases and the J gene end by 7 bases; junction bases not matched to a gene: 14. Here the CDR3 DNA reads TGTGCCACCAGCGACCCAACCCAGGGGGCCTGGGAGCAGTACCTC. Its translation: CATSDPTQGAWEQYL.

This clonotype was counted between two and nine times. The chain couples TRBV6-5 to TRBJ1-2; perhaps TRBD1 as D (5 bases). Per the germline V gene, CDR1 is MNHEY and CDR2 is SVGAGI. There are 13 residues in the CDR3. Deletions cut 0 bases from V and 6 bases from J, with 8 bases between. The CDR3 coding sequence is TGTGCCAGCAGTTACTCGGGGACGAATGGCTACACCTTC. This codes for CASSYSGTNGYTF.

The rearrangement uses TRBV20-1 and TRBJ1-1, with unresolved D. The CDR3 has 14 amino acids. Per the germline V gene, CDR1 is DFQATT and CDR2 is SNEGSKA (reference sequence). Trimming shortened V by 4 bases and J by 1 base, and 13 bases separated the two germline ends. The CDR3 loop reads CSATESIPNTEAFF. In DNA, the CDR3 is TGCAGTGCTACCGAAAGTATACCGAACACTGAAGCTTTCTTT.

This chain joins TRBV20-1 and TRBJ2-1, with D uncertain. The CDR3 consists of 12 residues. With 3 bases removed from V and 2 bases from J, the gap between germline ends came to 5 bases. Germline V gene data show CDR1 as DFQATT and CDR2 as SNEGSKA (reference sequence). In nucleotides, the CDR3 is TGCAGTGCTAGCTCAGCCTACAATGAGCAGTTCTTC. This sequence encodes CSASSAYNEQFF.

This clonotype appeared many times. This chain joins TRBV11-2 and TRBJ2-7; D ambiguous. This CDR3 is built from 15 residues. V was trimmed by 1 base and J by 2 bases, leaving 12 bases between them. Germline V gene lookup returns CDR1 SGHAT and CDR2 FQNNGV. This chain's CDR3 is CASSLGIRIAYEQYF. As DNA, the CDR3 is TGTGCCAGCAGCTTAGGAATCCGCATAGCCTACGAGCAGTACTTC.

In this sample, this clonotype turned up many times. The gene calls are TRBV5-1 and TRBJ2-7; D is undetermined. The germline CDR1 and CDR2 sequences are SGHRS and YFSETQ. The V end lost 4 bases, the J end lost 4 bases, and 18 bases lay between the germline ends. The CDR3 is 15 residues long. The CDR3 loop reads CASSPLSWVGYEQYF. In nucleotides, the CDR3 is TGCGCCAGCAGCCCCCTTAGCTGGGTAGGGTACGAGCAGTACTTC.